One sample yielded the 13 T cell receptor beta chains listed below, sequenced in a study of post-analysis software for immune sequencing data. The study's findings and limits: When patients were compared with controls, about 5 TRBV segments were more frequent, TRBV5-6, TRBV5-1 and TRBV20-1 among them.

Unique molecular identifiers were present in the TCR beta cDNA libraries. Each CDR3 protein is one row after TCRdb ran MiXCR on the PCR reads. The data hold 750,000 to 950,000 distinct CDR3 sequences, with about 43% observed a single time. The antigens for these receptors are not known. The sample consisted of blood. Receptors were obtained from a girl under 18 with multiple sclerosis.

This clonotype showed up just a few times. The chain uses TRBV29-1 and TRBJ2-1; D unresolved. V lost 7 bases to trimming and J lost 8 bases, with 15 bases between them. The germline gives CDR1 SQVTM, CDR2 ANQGSEA. This CDR3 contains 12 residues. The CDR3 DNA sequence: TGCAGCGCTGGGCCAGGCACTCATGAGCAGTTCTTC. This encodes CSAGPGTHEQFF.

The rearrangement links TRBV7-2 to TRBJ2-1; 10 nucleotides agree with TRBD2. The J segment lost 8 bases and the V segment lost 2 bases, leaving 3 bases of the junction unmatched. The CDR3 has 14 residues. The germline gives CDR1 SGHTA, CDR2 FQGNSA. The CDR3 reads CASSLSGRVYEQFF. CDR3 DNA sequence: TGTGCCAGCAGCTTAAGCGGGAGGGTATATGAGCAGTTCTTC.

This clonotype was counted only a few times. The rearrangement links TRBV29-1 to TRBJ2-1; 11 bases are a match to TRBD2. Germline V gene sequence: CDR1 SQVTM, CDR2 ANQGSEA. This CDR3 is 15 amino acids long. V was clipped by 6 bases and J by 3 bases; unmatched bases: 7. The CDR3 DNA sequence: TGCAGCGTCATCCCCGGGACTAGCGGCTACAATGAGCAGTTCTTC. Translating gives CSVIPGTSGYNEQFF.

This clonotype occurred many times. V and J are TRBV12-3 or TRBV12-4 and TRBJ2-6; no clear D. This CDR3 region has 15 residues. Trimming took off 1 base at V and 0 bases at J, with 4 bases between the two ends. This CDR3 reads CASSLEVSGANVLTF. The CDR3 nucleotides are TGTGCCAGCAGTTTAGAAGTCTCTGGGGCCAACGTCCTGACTTTC.

This clonotype was counted between two and nine times. The chain couples TRBV6-6 to TRBJ2-3; D might be TRBD1 (5 bases). CDR1 is MNHNY, CDR2 SVGAGI, per germline (reference sequence). This CDR3 comprises 14 residues. V was trimmed by 2 bases and J by 1 base, leaving 7 bases between them. The CDR3 spells CASSYRTRTDTQYF. The DNA of the CDR3 is TGTGCCAGCAGTTACCGGACACGCACAGATACGCAGTATTTT.

The gene calls are TRBV12-3 or TRBV12-4 and TRBJ1-2, with D unclear. Trimming left V 6 bases short and J 7 bases short, with 15 bases between. The CDR3 is 13 residues long. CDR3 amino acids: CASSHRRLGGYTF. CDR3 DNA sequence: TGTGCCAGCAGCCATCGCCGGCTCGGTGGCTACACCTTC.

This clonotype came up once. Written as DNA, the CDR3 is TGTGCCAGCAAAGCCGGTGGCGTTGTGAGAGATACGCAGTATTTT. It translates to CASKAGGVVRDTQYF. The chain recombines TRBV2 with TRBJ2-3, with no clear D. The ends were cut back, 7 bases at V and 5 bases at J, with 19 bases in the middle. Germline V gives CDR1 SNHLY, CDR2 FYNNEI. This CDR3 spans 15 amino acids.

The V call is TRBV7-2, the J call TRBJ2-7; 8 nucleotides line up with TRBD2. Germline V gene lookup returns CDR1 SGHTA and CDR2 FQGNSA. This CDR3 contains 15 residues. Germline trimming cut 5 bases from V and 0 bases from J; bases unmatched to any gene: 6. The CDR3: CASSPGGGYSYEQYF. CDR3 coding DNA: TGTGCCAGCAGCCCCGGGGGGGGCTACTCCTACGAGCAGTACTTC.

This clonotype has only one observation. The V call is TRBV12-3 or TRBV12-4, the J call TRBJ2-1; the D gene is possibly TRBD2 (5 bases). This CDR3 is built from 12 residues. Trimming removed 6 bases from V and 6 bases from J, with 9 bases in between. CDR3 nucleotides: TGTGCCAGCAGACTAAGCGGCAATGAGCAGTTCTTC. The encoded protein is CASRLSGNEQFF.

The V gene is TRBV5-1, the J gene TRBJ2-7; 11 nucleotides line up with TRBD2. Unmatched junction bases numbered 9, after V lost 4 bases and J lost 0 bases. The CDR3 contains 17 residues. Per germline, CDR1 SGHRS and CDR2 YFSETQ. The chain's CDR3 is CASSTTSGSTNSYEQYF. CDR3 bases: TGCGCCAGCAGCACTACTAGCGGGAGCACCAACTCCTACGAGCAGTACTTC.

This clonotype was counted ten times or more. The CDR3 bases are TGCGCCAGCAGCCAAGTCAATGCCGAGCAGTTCTTC. Translating it yields CASSQVNAEQFF. The V call is TRBV4-3, the J call TRBJ2-1; D is ambiguous. The CDR3 contains 12 residues. Germline-derived CDR1 and CDR2 are LGHNA and YSLEER. V dropped 1 base and J dropped 10 bases, with 8 bases sitting between them.

J is TRBJ1-5 and V is TRBV20-1; TRBD1 might be the D (5 bases). The V end lost 5 bases, the J end lost 5 bases, and 13 bases lay between the germline ends. There are 13 residues in the CDR3. From germline, CDR1 is DFQATT and CDR2 SNEGSKA (reference sequence). The CDR3 sequence is CSAFGGTDQPQHF. In nucleotides, the CDR3 is TGCAGTGCTTTCGGGGGAACGGATCAGCCCCAGCATTTT.

Concerning this clonotype itself: The junction does not match germline at one end; this may be a read error. The rearrangement uses TRBV28 and TRBJ2-5; perhaps TRBD2 as D (7 bases). In germline, CDR1 is MDHEN, CDR2 SYDVKM. The CDR3 covers 15 residues. The CDR3 spells CTSTKRTRGTETQYF. The CDR3 coding sequence is TGTACCAGCACCAAGCGGACTAGGGGGACAGAGACCCAGTACTTC.